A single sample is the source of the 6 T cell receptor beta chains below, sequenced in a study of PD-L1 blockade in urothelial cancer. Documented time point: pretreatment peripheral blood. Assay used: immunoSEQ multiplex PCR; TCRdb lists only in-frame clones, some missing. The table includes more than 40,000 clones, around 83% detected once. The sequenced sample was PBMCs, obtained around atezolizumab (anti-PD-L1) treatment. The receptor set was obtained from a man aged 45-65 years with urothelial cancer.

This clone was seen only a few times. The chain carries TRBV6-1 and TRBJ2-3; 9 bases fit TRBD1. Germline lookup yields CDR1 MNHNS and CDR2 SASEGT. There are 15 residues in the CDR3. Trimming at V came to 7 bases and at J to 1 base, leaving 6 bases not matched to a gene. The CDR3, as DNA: TGTGCCAGCAAAAACAGGGGGCTGGGCACAGATACGCAGTATTTT. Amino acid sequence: CASKNRGLGTDTQYF.

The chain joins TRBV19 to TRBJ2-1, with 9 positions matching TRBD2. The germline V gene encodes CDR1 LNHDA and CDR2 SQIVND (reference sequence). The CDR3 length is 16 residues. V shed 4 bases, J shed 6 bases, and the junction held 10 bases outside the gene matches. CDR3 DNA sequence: TGTGCCAGTAGTAAGCAGGGACTAGCCTTATCCAATGAGCAGTTCTTC. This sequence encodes CASSKQGLALSNEQFF.

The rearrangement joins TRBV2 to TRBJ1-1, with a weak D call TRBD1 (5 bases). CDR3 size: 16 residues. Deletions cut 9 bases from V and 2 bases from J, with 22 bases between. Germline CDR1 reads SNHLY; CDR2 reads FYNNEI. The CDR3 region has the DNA TGTGCCAGTGCGTTTACAGGAGCGGGGGTCAACACTGAAGCTTTCTTT. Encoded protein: CASAFTGAGVNTEAFF.

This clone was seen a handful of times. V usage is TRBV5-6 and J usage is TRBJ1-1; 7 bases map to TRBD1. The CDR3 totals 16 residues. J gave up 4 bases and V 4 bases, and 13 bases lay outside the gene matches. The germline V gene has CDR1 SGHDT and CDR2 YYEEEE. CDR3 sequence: CASSHWTGPKGTEAFF. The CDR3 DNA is TGTGCCAGCAGCCACTGGACAGGACCGAAAGGCACTGAAGCTTTCTTT.

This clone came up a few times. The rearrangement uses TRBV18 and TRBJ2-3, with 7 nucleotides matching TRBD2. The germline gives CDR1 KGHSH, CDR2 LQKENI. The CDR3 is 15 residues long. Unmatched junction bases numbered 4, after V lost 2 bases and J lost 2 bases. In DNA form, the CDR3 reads TGTGCCAGCTCACCATTCCGGGGGGACACAGATACGCAGTATTTT. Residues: CASSPFRGDTDTQYF.

The CDR3 region has the DNA TGTGCCAGCTCACCACCGGGACAGACAGATACGCAGTATTTT. Translation gives CASSPPGQTDTQYF. The chain carries TRBV18 and TRBJ2-3, with 7 positions matching TRBD1. The CDR3 length is 14 residues. Germline values: CDR1 KGHSH, CDR2 LQKENI. J lost 3 bases, V lost 0 bases, and 0 bases had no gene match. Full variable domain (missing parts from reference TRBV18 and TRBJ2-3): NAGVMQNPRHLVRRRGQEARLRCSPMKGHSHVYWYRQLPEEGLKFMVYLQKENIIDESGMPKERFSAEFPKEGPSILRIQQVVRGDSAAYFCASSPPGQTDTQYFGPGTRLTVL.